The clone carrying this T cell receptor beta chain was found once. This entry comes from a study of OX40 agonist ivuxolimab in advanced cancers. The CDR3 has 13 amino acids. The V gene's germline CDR1 is GTSNPN and CDR2 SVGIG (reference sequence). V gave up 3 bases and J gave up 6 bases, with 12 bases separating them. Libraries were prepared by immunoSEQ multiplex PCR; TCRdb keeps only in-frame clonotypes and omits some of them. In the table there are 45,000 to 50,000 clones, approximately 91% of which are singletons. Specimen: CD4+ or CD8+ T cells sorted from blood, collected in a trial of the OX40 agonist ivuxolimab. This rearrangement joins TRBV30 to TRBJ2-1, with D possibly matching TRBD2 (6 bases). The receptor was isolated from an adult with an advanced solid tumor such as melanoma, head and neck, liver or kidney cancer. The CDR3: CAWRQLRGNEQFF. The CDR3 region has the DNA TGTGCCTGGAGACAGTTGCGGGGCAATGAGCAGTTCTTC.